This T cell receptor (beta chain) originates from a study of blood T cell repertoires in COVID-19. The germline V gene encodes CDR1 MGHDK and CDR2 SYGVNS. V was clipped by 2 bases and J by 9 bases, with 5 bases between them. This CDR3 spans 12 amino acids. Some clones are missing from TCRdb's copy, which holds only in-frame ones; the method was immunoSEQ multiplex PCR. The data show 200,000 to 300,000 clones, around 87% seen once. V and J are TRBV25-1 and TRBJ1-6; unclear D gene. Sequencing was done on a sample of PBMCs or T cells enriched from blood (not recorded which). This clonotype originated in a woman between 40 and 55 years old with acute COVID-19. The chain's CDR3 is CASSEGLSPLHF. In DNA, the CDR3 is TGTGCCAGCAGTGAAGGGCTTTCACCCCTCCACTTT.